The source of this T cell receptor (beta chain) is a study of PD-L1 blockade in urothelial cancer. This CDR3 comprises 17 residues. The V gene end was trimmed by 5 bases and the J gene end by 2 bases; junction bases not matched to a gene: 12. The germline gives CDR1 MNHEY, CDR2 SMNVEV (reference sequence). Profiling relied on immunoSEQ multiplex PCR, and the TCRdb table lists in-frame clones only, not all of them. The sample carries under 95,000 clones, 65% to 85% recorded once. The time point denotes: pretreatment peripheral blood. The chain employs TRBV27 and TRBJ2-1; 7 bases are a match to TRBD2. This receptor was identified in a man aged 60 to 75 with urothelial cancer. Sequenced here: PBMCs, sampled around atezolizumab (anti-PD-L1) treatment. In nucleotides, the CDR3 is TGTGCCAGCAGTCCGGGTGGTGGGGGGGGAACCTACAATGAGCAGTTCTTC. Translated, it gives CASSPGGGGGTYNEQFF.